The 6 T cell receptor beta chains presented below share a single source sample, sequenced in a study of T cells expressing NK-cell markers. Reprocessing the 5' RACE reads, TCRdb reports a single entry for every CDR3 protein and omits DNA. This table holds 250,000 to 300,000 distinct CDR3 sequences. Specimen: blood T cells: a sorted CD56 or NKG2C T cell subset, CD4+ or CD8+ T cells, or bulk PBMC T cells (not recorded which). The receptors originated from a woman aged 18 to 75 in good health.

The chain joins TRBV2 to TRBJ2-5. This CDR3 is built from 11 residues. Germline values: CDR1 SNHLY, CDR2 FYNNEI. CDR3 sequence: CASSGQETQYF.

This chain's CDR3 is CASSEANRPNTEAFF. The chain carries TRBV2 and TRBJ1-1. Germline V CDR1 and CDR2: SNHLY, FYNNEI. This CDR3 is 15 amino acids long.

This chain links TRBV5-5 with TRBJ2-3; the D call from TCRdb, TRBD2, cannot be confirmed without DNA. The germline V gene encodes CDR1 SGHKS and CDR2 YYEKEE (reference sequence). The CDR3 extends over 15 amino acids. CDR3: CASSLGPTEVDTQYF.

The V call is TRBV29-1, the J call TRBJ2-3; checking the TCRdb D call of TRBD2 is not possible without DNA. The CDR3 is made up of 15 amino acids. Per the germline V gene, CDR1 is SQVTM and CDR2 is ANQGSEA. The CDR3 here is CSVGEGQFGGDTQYF.

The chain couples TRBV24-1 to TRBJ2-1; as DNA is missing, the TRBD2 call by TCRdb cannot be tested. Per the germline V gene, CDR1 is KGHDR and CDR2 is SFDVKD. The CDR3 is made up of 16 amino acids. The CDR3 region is CATSDVAGGLYNEQFF.

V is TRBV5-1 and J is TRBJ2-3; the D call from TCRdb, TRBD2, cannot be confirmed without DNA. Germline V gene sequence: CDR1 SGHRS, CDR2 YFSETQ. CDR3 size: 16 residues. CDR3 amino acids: CASSRSGGFGTDTQYF.